A single sample gave rise to the 21 T cell receptor beta chains below, sequenced in a study of cytomegalovirus exposure and HLA in healthy donors. In the PCR, 60 Vbeta and 13 Jbeta primers were used. TCRdb's copy holds only in-frame clones and misses some; the assay was immunoSEQ multiplex PCR. The sample contains more than 100,000 clones, about 70% of which appear only once. Sequenced material: PBMCs. Receptor source: a woman aged 40 to 50 in good health and CMV-seronegative.

V gene TRBV28 combines with J gene TRBJ1-2; possible D gene TRBD1, 5 bases. CDR3 length: 13 amino acids. Per the germline V gene, CDR1 is MDHEN and CDR2 is SYDVKM. V lost 7 bases to trimming and J lost 5 bases, with 14 bases between them. The CDR3 spells CASTPGLGYGYTF. CDR3 nucleotide sequence: TGTGCCAGCACCCCGGGACTTGGGTATGGCTACACCTTC.

In this sample, this clone turned up once. J is TRBJ1-5 and V is TRBV11-2; 9 bases are a match to TRBD1. V shed 5 bases, J shed 6 bases, and the junction held 5 bases outside the gene matches. The CDR3 covers 14 residues. Germline V gene data show CDR1 as SGHAT and CDR2 as FQNNGV. CDR3 sequence: CASSQGTGTQPQHF. The CDR3 DNA reads as TGTGCCAGCAGCCAGGGGACAGGGACTCAGCCCCAGCATTTT.

V and J are TRBV7-9 and TRBJ2-7; D gene uncertain. This CDR3 comprises 16 residues. Trimming took 6 bases from V and 0 from J, leaving 18 bases between them. CDR1 and CDR2 from the germline V gene are SEHNR and FQNEAQ (reference sequence). CDR3: CASSYSPTHSSYEQYF. The CDR3 DNA is TGTGCCAGCAGTTACTCACCGACTCATAGCTCCTACGAGCAGTACTTC.

The CDR3 DNA is TGTGCCAGCAGTGAAGCGGTAGCGGGAAATACGCAGTATTTT. It yields the protein CASSEAVAGNTQYF. The J gene is TRBJ2-3, the V gene TRBV6-1, with 8 bases identical to TRBD2. Germline values: CDR1 MNHNS, CDR2 SASEGT. This CDR3 is 14 amino acids long. Trimming at V came to 0 bases and at J to 7 bases, leaving 3 bases not matched to a gene.

Only a few counts were recorded for this clone. The chain uses TRBV5-1 and TRBJ1-1; 8 bases are a match to TRBD1. CDR3 size: 14 residues. Unmatched junction bases numbered 3, after V lost 0 bases and J lost 5 bases. Germline V gene data show CDR1 as SGHRS and CDR2 as YFSETQ. In DNA, the CDR3 is TGCGCCAGCAGCTTGGCTGGACAGGGAACTGAAGCTTTCTTT. It yields the protein CASSLAGQGTEAFF.

The rearrangement joins TRBV9 to TRBJ2-5, with 7 positions matching TRBD1. CDR3 size: 15 residues. The J segment lost 1 base and the V segment lost 4 bases, leaving 7 bases of the junction unmatched. From germline, CDR1 is SGDLS and CDR2 YYNGEE. The CDR3 DNA is TGTGCCAGCAGCCCCCGACGGGACAGCCAAGAGACCCAGTACTTC. Translating it yields CASSPRRDSQETQYF.

This chain joins TRBV29-1 and TRBJ1-5; 8 bases line up with TRBD1. The V and J ends lost 7 bases and 0 bases, in that order; junction bases with no gene match: 5. Germline V lookup: CDR1 SQVTM, CDR2 ANQGSEA. CDR3 size: 14 residues. The DNA of the CDR3 is TGCAGCGCTCGGACAGGGAATAGCAATCAGCCCCAGCATTTT. Translation: CSARTGNSNQPQHF.

The chain couples TRBV18 to TRBJ1-4; tentative D call: TRBD1 (5 bases). CDR1 is KGHSH, CDR2 LQKENI, per germline. This CDR3 is built from 14 residues. V lost 3 bases and J lost 7, with 12 bases in between. The CDR3 sequence is CASSPRDNFEKLFF. The CDR3 bases are TGTGCCAGCTCACCCAGGGATAATTTTGAAAAACTGTTTTTT.

The V and J genes are TRBV4-3 and TRBJ1-1, with a weak D call TRBD1 (6 bases). V dropped 1 base and J dropped 3 bases, with 12 bases sitting between them. There are 15 residues in the CDR3. CDR1 and CDR2 (germline): LGHNA, YSLEER. The chain's CDR3 is CASSQAFTGYTEAFF. The CDR3 DNA is TGCGCCAGCAGCCAAGCCTTTACAGGGTACACTGAAGCTTTCTTT.

The CDR3, as DNA: TGTGCCAGCAGCCTTAATAGCGGACTAGCGATCTACGAGCAGTACTTC. This sequence encodes CASSLNSGLAIYEQYF. The rearrangement uses TRBV7-8 and TRBJ2-7; 9 nucleotides agree with TRBD2. The CDR3 length is 16 residues. Trimming at V came to 5 bases and at J to 3 bases, leaving 11 bases not matched to a gene. Germline CDR1 SGHVS, CDR2 FQNEAQ.

V gene TRBV18 combines with J gene TRBJ1-5; weak D call: TRBD1 (6 bases). CDR1 and CDR2 (germline): KGHSH, LQKENI. The length of the CDR3 is 15 residues. V lost 2 bases and J 4 bases, leaving 12 bases between the germline ends. The CDR3 nucleotides are TGTGCCAGCTCACCAACGGCAGGGGTTAATCAGCCCCAGCATTTT. This gives the protein CASSPTAGVNQPQHF.

V gene TRBV5-4 combines with J gene TRBJ2-5; TRBD2 agrees at 9 bases. The V segment lost 5 bases and the J segment 7 bases; nucleotides outside the gene matches: 15. Germline CDR1 and CDR2: SGHNT and YYREEE (reference sequence). CDR3 length: 16 amino acids. This CDR3 is CASSTAPIAGVGTQYF. The CDR3 region has the DNA TGTGCCAGCAGTACGGCCCCCATAGCGGGGGTCGGGACCCAGTACTTC.

This chain links TRBV25-1 with TRBJ2-5; TRBD2 matches at 8 bases. Trimming cost V 1 base and J 5 bases; bases outside gene matches: 6. Germline V lookup: CDR1 MGHDK, CDR2 SYGVNS. This CDR3 has 15 amino acids. The CDR3: CASSESGGPVETQYF. CDR3 sequence (DNA): TGTGCCAGCAGTGAATCGGGGGGGCCGGTCGAGACCCAGTACTTC.

The chain has TRBV7-2 and TRBJ2-7; TRBD1 is a possible D gene (6 bases). CDR3 length: 14 amino acids. The germline CDR1 and CDR2 sequences are SGHTA and FQGNSA. Between the trimmed V and J ends, which lost 1 base and 1 base, there was a span of 8 bases. The CDR3 here is CASSLGGGSYEQYF. The CDR3 DNA reads as TGTGCCAGCAGCTTAGGAGGGGGATCCTACGAGCAGTACTTC.

The V call is TRBV7-2, the J call TRBJ1-1; the match to TRBD1 covers 10 bases. After removal of 5 bases from V and 7 bases from J, the junction contained 7 bases not matched to a gene. Per germline, CDR1 SGHTA and CDR2 FQGNSA. The CDR3 totals 14 residues. CDR3 residues: CASSTDRGLGEAFF. CDR3 nucleotides: TGTGCCAGCAGCACCGACAGGGGGCTAGGTGAAGCTTTCTTT.

This clone was recorded a few times. This rearrangement joins TRBV5-1 to TRBJ1-2; D gene ambiguous. Germline CDR1 and CDR2: SGHRS and YFSETQ. V lost 0 bases, J lost 2 bases, and 8 bases lay in between. This CDR3 is built from 14 residues. In nucleotides, the CDR3 is TGCGCCAGCAGCTTGGGAAATCAGAACTATGGCTACACCTTC. Residues: CASSLGNQNYGYTF.

The chain is built from TRBV9 and TRBJ2-2; 7 positions match TRBD1. The CDR3 covers 16 residues. V was clipped by 4 bases and J by 4 bases; unmatched bases: 10. Germline V gene lookup returns CDR1 SGDLS and CDR2 YYNGEE. The CDR3 is CASSPPSGTVTGELFF. DNA for the CDR3: TGTGCCAGCAGCCCGCCCTCCGGGACAGTCACCGGGGAGCTGTTTTTT.

This sequence joins TRBV9 and TRBJ1-2; D is possibly TRBD1 (5 bases). The CDR3 loop spans 14 amino acids. Germline CDR1 reads SGDLS; CDR2 reads YYNGEE. The V end lost 0 bases, the J end lost 4 bases, and 10 bases lay between the germline ends. The CDR3 region has the DNA TGTGCCAGCAGCGTAGCGGGCGGGGGCTATGGCTACACCTTC. Its translation: CASSVAGGGYGYTF.

This clone was counted only a few times. This chain connects TRBV4-1 to TRBJ1-1, with a possible D match to TRBD1 (6 bases). Trimming took 2 bases from V and 0 from J, leaving 13 bases between them. Germline CDR1 and CDR2: MGHRA and YSYEKL. CDR3 length: 16 amino acids. CDR3 sequence: CASSQSYRTVNTEAFF. Written as DNA, the CDR3 is TGCGCCAGCAGCCAAAGCTACCGGACAGTGAACACTGAAGCTTTCTTT.

This chain uses TRBV5-1 with TRBJ2-7, with a tentative D call TRBD1 (6 bases). The CDR3 spans 14 residues. The germline V gene encodes CDR1 SGHRS and CDR2 YFSETQ. V gave up 5 bases and J gave up 3 bases, with 15 bases separating them. The chain's CDR3 is CASRMTGDLYEQYF. The DNA of the CDR3 is TGCGCCAGCAGAATGACAGGCGACCTCTACGAGCAGTACTTC.

The chain is built from TRBV5-6 and TRBJ2-5; TRBD1 matches at 7 bases. With V trimmed by 4 bases and J by 4 bases, 4 bases remained unmatched. This CDR3 has 13 residues. Germline V lookup: CDR1 SGHDT, CDR2 YYEEEE. CDR3 region: CASSPDRVETQYF. CDR3 nucleotides: TGTGCCAGCAGCCCCGACAGGGTAGAGACCCAGTACTTC.